The entry below gives a single T cell receptor beta chain sequence along with its context. The V end was cut by 0 bases, the J end by 1 base, with 9 bases between. CDR3 length equals 15 residues. Germline V gives CDR1 MNHEY, CDR2 SVGAGI. This specimen comes from a study of blood T cell repertoires in COVID-19. In the study overall: Sources were T cells, B-cell-depleted T cells, or PBMCs; the material itself was cDNA or gDNA.

The data were produced by immunoSEQ multiplex PCR, yet TCRdb's version contains in-frame clones alone and is incomplete. The sample lists tens of thousands of clones; around 83% were seen once. This chain joins TRBV6-5 and TRBJ1-1; D remains ambiguous. This clonotype originated in a woman aged 60-75 years with acute or convalescent COVID-19. Sequencing was done on a sample of peripheral blood. CDR3 sequence reads: CASSYSRPENTEAFF. CDR3 coding DNA: TGTGCCAGCAGTTACTCGAGGCCGGAGAACACTGAAGCTTTCTTT.